The clone carrying this T cell receptor (beta chain) has more than one count but fewer than ten. This sample stems from a study of blood T cell repertoires in COVID-19. Across the whole study: Both acute and convalescent COVID-19 samples were obtained from the United States, Italy and Spain. In each case, the material was cDNA or gDNA derived from T cells, B-cell-depleted T cells, or PBMCs.

In the original analysis: Amplification of reference gene primers provided the estimated nucleated cell counts. The protocol was immunoSEQ multiplex PCR, while the TCRdb copy is restricted to in-frame clones and leaves out a portion. V, J and clone size reflect that table, while D and trimming were determined from the DNA. Of 250,000 or so clones listed, about four fifths are singletons. The length of the CDR3 is 16 residues. Between the trimmed V and J ends, which lost 4 bases and 5 bases, there was a span of 18 bases. CDR1 is SGHTA and CDR2 is FQGNSA in the germline V gene. Sequencing used peripheral blood. V usage is TRBV7-2 and J usage is TRBJ1-5; a weak D match, TRBD1 (5 bases). This sequence was found in a young woman with acute or convalescent COVID-19. In DNA form, the CDR3 reads TGTGCCAGCAGCTCCCGGGGGAGGGTGGACGATCAGCCCCAGCATTTT. This encodes CASSSRGRVDDQPQHF.